Below, one T cell receptor beta chain is given with its context. The antigen it binds to is not known. Within one base of it there is no much larger clone, and no base qualities were kept. TCRbeta CDR3 regions were amplified from genomic DNA by means of the immunoSEQ Assay, a bias-controlled multiplex PCR. The authors' analysis ran thus. Nucleated cell counts per sample were estimated from amplification of reference gene primers within the assay. To quantify the absolute abundance of each unique TCRbeta CDR3 rearrangement, sequence reads were collapsed and filtered. For each sample, productive Simpson clonality was calculated by taking the square root of Simpson's diversity index across productive rearrangements. TCRdb's version of the immuneACCESS table is confined to in-frame rearrangements and falls short of the full clone set. An unresolved V gene accounts for under half of the shortfall where checked; the remainder is of unknown origin. The V and J calls and clone size are taken from that table; D and trimming were inferred from the DNA. Counted in this sample were fewer than 200,000 clones; roughly 84% of them appeared once. Jointly, the top ten make up roughly a tenth of the sample.

The data are from a study of blood T cell repertoires in COVID-19 (dated by TCRdb to about 2020). About the study as a whole: Samples covering the acute and convalescent phases of COVID-19 were provided by collaborators in the United States, Italy and Spain. Deeply sampled blood TCRbeta repertoires from subjects exposed to, actively infected with, or recovered from COVID-19 were included in the dataset. The samples were drawn from two sources: the first 160 participants of the ongoing ImmuneRACE study, and over 950 subjects contributed by 6 global collaborators. Nearly every sample came with metadata listing a de-identified subject ID, COVID-19 status, age in years and sex. The prospective study material was composed of cDNA or gDNA derived from T cells, B-cell-depleted T cells, or PBMCs. The repertoires were released in a freely available public database meant as a resource for research on the immune response to SARS-CoV-2. HLA class I and class II types, where available, came from metadata supplied by the sample provider rather than from assay-based typing. Summary of the overall study and its limitations: The amount of clinical and demographic metadata varied by source and participant and was provided uncurated.

Each collaborating institution followed its own protocols to collect whole blood in K2EDTA tubes. Collaborator samples were shipped for TCRbeta analysis as frozen whole blood, isolated PBMCs, or DNA extracted from either sample type. The source material was peripheral blood. This receptor was identified in a man between 65 and 85 years old with active or convalescent COVID-19.

The sequenced DNA is TGTGCCAGCAGCCCCGGTATTAGCGATACGCAGTATTTT. This sequence encodes CASSPGISDTQYF. The chain couples TRBV9 to TRBJ2-3, with the identity of the D gene unclear. The germline ends are 12 bases apart after V is trimmed by 4 bases and J by 6 bases. CDR1 and CDR2 were assigned from the germline V gene as SGDLS and YYNGEE. The CDR3 measures 13 amino acids from cysteine to phenylalanine. Only the CDR3 region is kept as DNA, spanning 39 bases read in frame from base 1. The entire variable domain, with the stretches around the CDR3 drawn from the reference TRBV9 and TRBJ2-3 proteins, is DSGVTQTPKHLITATGQRVTLRCSPRSGDLSVYWYQQSLDQGLQFLIQYYNGEERAKGNILERFSAQQFPDLHSELNLSSLELGDSALYFCASSPGISDTQYFGPGTRLTVL.